This entry features one T cell receptor (beta chain) sequence. This record belongs to a study of blood T cell repertoires in COVID-19. Study-wide background: COVID-19 samples from acute and convalescent phases originated in the United States, Italy and Spain. PBMCs, B-cell-depleted T cells, or T cells were the source of the cDNA or gDNA that made up the material.

Sequenced by immunoSEQ multiplex PCR; TCRdb stores in-frame clones only, minus some. The repertoire holds tens of thousands of clones, with approximately 93% as singletons. Deletions cut 5 bases from V and 9 bases from J, with 22 bases between. Germline-derived CDR1 and CDR2 are SGHAT and FQNNGV. This CDR3 region has 15 residues. The chain recombines TRBV11-2 with TRBJ1-1; perhaps TRBD1 as D (6 bases). Sequencing was performed on peripheral blood. This TCR came from a man in his sixties or seventies with active COVID-19. The CDR3 DNA reads as TGTGCCAGCAGCATAAGGGGGTCGACATCCGCAAAAGCTTTCTTT. Protein product: CASSIRGSTSAKAFF. The full variable domain, completed using reference TRBV11-2 and TRBJ1-1, is EAGVAQSPRYKIIEKRQSVAFWCNPISGHATLYWYQQILGQGPKLLIQFQNNGVVDDSQLPKDRFSAERLKGVDSTLKIQPAKLEDSAVYLCASSIRGSTSAKAFFGQGTRLTVV.